What follows describes a single T cell receptor beta chain. What it binds is not known. The CDR3 covers 15 residues. Germline V gene lookup returns CDR1 SGHAT and CDR2 FQNNGV. Trimming pared 4 bases from V and 3 bases from J, leaving 15 bases between. This sample is part of a study of cytomegalovirus exposure and HLA in healthy donors. Across the study: A prior analysis found 117 million unique TCR beta sequences from 150 million to 200 million T cells.

The PCR was carried out with 60 Vbeta primers and 13 Jbeta primers. Assay used: immunoSEQ multiplex PCR; TCRdb lists only in-frame clones, some missing. The profile covers around 100,000 clones, with less than 90% appearing a single time and around 2.6% taken by the ten largest. Study-wide results and limits: HLA alleles were associated with 16,000 or so TCR beta sequences in a later analysis at 0.05 false discovery rate. Equally common other TCR beta chains were less clonally expanded than HLA-associated ones, a later analysis found.

V usage is TRBV11-2 and J usage is TRBJ1-1, with D hard to call. The sequence derives from a man aged 40-50 years in good health and CMV-seronegative. Sequenced sample: PBMCs. The CDR3 nucleotides read TGTGCCAGCAGCTCCCACACACGGAGAGACACTGAAGCTTTCTTT. This encodes CASSSHTRRDTEAFF.